This T cell receptor (beta chain) was found in a study of blood T cells in healthy people across ages. The use of a sample-barcoded 5' primer and a J-beta primer mix characterized a second PCR of 7 to 11 cycles. TCRdb used MiXCR to reprocess the 5' RACE reads, holding one entry per CDR3 protein. The repertoire has some 1.5 million distinct CDR3 sequences, under 55% of them found once; the top ten carry 4%. The V end was cut by 6 bases, the J end by 3 bases, with 10 bases between. Germline CDR1 DFQATT, CDR2 SNEGSKA (reference sequence). CDR3 length: 12 residues. Whenever a sample was processed, at least 6 million PBMCs were isolated. Overall study results and limits: When set beside aged donors, long-lived donors presented more naive CD4+ cells and higher diversity.

This clonotype was counted a few times. Its specificity is not known. This receptor was taken from a woman between 18 and 30 years old in good health. V gene TRBV20-1 combines with J gene TRBJ2-3; the D gene is possibly TRBD1 (6 bases). The sequenced sample consisted of blood. The CDR3 region has the DNA TGCAGTGCCGCCGACAGGACAGATACGCAGTATTTT. This encodes CSAADRTDTQYF.